Below are 18 T cell receptor beta chains sequenced from a single sample in a study of T cells in Graves' hyperthyroidism and ophthalmopathy. Amplified TCR beta CDR3 regions derived from RNA transcripts. Using the HTBI primer set, a first-round RT-PCR was run on the TCR CDR3. TCRdb fed the multiplex PCR reads into MiXCR, producing one record per CDR3 protein. Of about half a million distinct CDR3 sequences in the sample, approximately 25% were seen once. Source material: blood. The source is a woman in her thirties with Graves' ophthalmopathy.

This clonotype has ten or more counts. This chain connects TRBV27 to TRBJ1-3; no firm D call. Germline assignment: CDR1 MNHEY and CDR2 SMNVEV (reference sequence). This CDR3 has 13 residues. V was shortened by 6 bases and J by 0 bases, with 6 bases between the two germline ends. The CDR3 loop reads CASSSASGNTIYF. In nucleotides, the CDR3 is TGTGCCAGCAGCAGTGCCTCTGGAAACACCATATATTTT.

Details on this clonotype: An end of the junction differs from the germline gene, which may be a read error. V and J are TRBV30 and TRBJ1-1; D is unresolved. The CDR3 covers 13 residues. The germline V gene has CDR1 GTSNPN and CDR2 SVGIG (reference sequence). The CDR3 DNA sequence: TGTGCCTGGAGCGTTGCTTGGTCTACTGAAGTTTTCTTT. Translation: CAWSVAWSTEVFF.

V usage is TRBV5-6 and J usage is TRBJ2-7; TRBD2 matches at 14 bases. Germline trimming cut 4 bases from V and 13 bases from J; bases unmatched to any gene: 10. CDR1 SGHDT and CDR2 YYEEEE come from the germline V gene. The CDR3 extends over 14 amino acids. The CDR3 loop reads CASSGTSGGPNQYF. In nucleotides, the CDR3 is TGTGCCAGCAGCGGGACTAGCGGGGGTCCAAACCAATACTTC.

The CDR3 loop reads CASTSYLNTEAFF. The CDR3 DNA reads TGTGCCAGCACCTCGTACTTGAACACTGAAGCTTTCTTT. The rearrangement uses TRBV6-2 or TRBV6-3 and TRBJ1-1; D remains unclear. There are 13 residues in the CDR3. Germline-derived CDR1 and CDR2 are MNHEY and SVGEGT. V dropped 7 bases and J dropped 0 bases, with 9 bases sitting between them.

This clonotype was detected only a few times. The V call is TRBV20-1, the J call TRBJ1-1; D remains unclear. V was cut by 4 bases and J by 1 base, with 13 bases left in between. The CDR3 consists of 14 residues. Germline V CDR1 and CDR2: DFQATT, SNEGSKA (reference sequence). CDR3 DNA sequence: TGCAGTGCTAACACCATGGGTCCGAACACTGAAGCTTTCTTT. Translation: CSANTMGPNTEAFF.

This clonotype came up a few times. The J gene is TRBJ1-2, the V gene TRBV6-1; no definite D call. The CDR3 runs to 12 residues. Germline V CDR1 and CDR2: MNHNS, SASEGT. V lost 11 bases to trimming and J lost 4 bases, with 14 bases between them. CDR3 coding DNA: TGTGCCTGTTACGGGGTGGTCTATGGCTACACCTTC. This codes for CACYGVVYGYTF.

This clonotype was observed at least ten times. This chain links TRBV7-2 with TRBJ1-3, with D unclear. The CDR3 extends over 16 amino acids. The germline V and J ends were trimmed by 3 bases and 4 bases, with 16 bases remaining between them. CDR1 is SGHTA and CDR2 is FQGNSA in the germline V gene. In nucleotides, the CDR3 is TGTGCCAGCAGCTTCCCCCCCGAAAACCGCGGAAACACCATATATTTT. It translates to CASSFPPENRGNTIYF.

This clonotype was found a few times. CDR3 nucleotide sequence: TGTGCCAGCAGCGAGACTAGCGCCCTGAGAGAGACCCAGTACTTC. It codes for CASSETSALRETQYF. The V gene is TRBV2, the J gene TRBJ2-5; 8 bases line up with TRBD2. The CDR3 contains 15 residues. Germline CDR1 reads SNHLY; CDR2 reads FYNNEI. V lost 6 bases to trimming and J lost 4 bases; unmatched junction nucleotides: 10.

The V and J genes are TRBV28 and TRBJ1-1; D ambiguous. The CDR3 sequence is 13 residues long. V was pared by 6 bases and J by 5 bases, with 13 bases between. Per the germline V gene, CDR1 is MDHEN and CDR2 is SYDVKM. This chain's CDR3 is CASSHNPKTEAFF. In DNA form, the CDR3 reads TGTGCCAGCAGCCACAACCCTAAAACTGAAGCTTTCTTT.

Concerning this clonotype itself: Given a much more abundant clone one base away, this may be a read error. The rearrangement joins TRBV28 to TRBJ1-5, with D unresolved. The CDR3 runs to 13 residues. Germline CDR1 is MDHEN and CDR2 is SYDVKM. The CDR3 protein is CAGSQDLWGPQHF. Here the CDR3 DNA reads TGTGCCGGCAGCCAAGACTTGTGGGGGCCCCAGCATTTT.

This sequence joins TRBV5-1 and TRBJ2-3, with D tentatively TRBD2 (6 bases). The V gene's germline CDR1 is SGHRS and CDR2 YFSETQ. Between the trimmed V and J ends, which lost 5 bases and 5 bases, there was a span of 15 bases. The CDR3 runs 14 residues. The CDR3 coding sequence is TGCGCCAGCAGTGGACGGGCTAGCGAAGATACGCAGTATTTT. This sequence encodes CASSGRASEDTQYF.

The J gene is TRBJ2-5, the V gene TRBV12-3 or TRBV12-4; D perhaps matches TRBD1 (7 bases). The CDR3 is 15 amino acids. The ends were cut back, 5 bases at V and 5 bases at J, with 18 bases in the middle. CDR3 DNA: TGTGCCAGCAGTCCCCGCATGACAGGGAGGGAGACCCAGTACTTC. It is translated as CASSPRMTGRETQYF.

Many counts were recorded for this clonotype. In DNA form, the CDR3 reads TGTGCCAGCAGTTACTGGGAAGTTGGCACTGAAGCTTTCTTT. As protein: CASSYWEVGTEAFF. This chain uses TRBV6-2 or TRBV6-3 with TRBJ1-1; no firm D call. Germline CDR1 is MNHEY and CDR2 is SVGEGT. Trimming removed 1 base from V and 4 bases from J, with 10 bases in between. This CDR3 region has 14 residues.

The chain joins TRBV30 to TRBJ2-7; 7 bases agree with TRBD1. CDR3 length: 12 residues. The junction had 3 bases not matched to a gene; V was cut back by 6 bases and J by 1 base. Germline values: CDR1 GTSNPN, CDR2 SVGIG (reference sequence). The CDR3 nucleotides are TGTGCCTGTGGGACAGATTCCTACGAGCAGTACTTC. This gives the protein CACGTDSYEQYF.

This clonotype was detected many times. V usage is TRBV4-3 and J usage is TRBJ1-2, with D possibly being TRBD1 (5 bases). Between the trimmed V and J ends, which lost 2 bases and 2 bases, there was a span of 9 bases. This CDR3 is built from 14 residues. Germline CDR1 LGHNA, CDR2 YSLEER. This CDR3 is CASSQLRDNYGYTF. In DNA, the CDR3 is TGCGCCAGCAGCCAACTCCGGGACAACTATGGCTACACCTTC.

This chain uses TRBV27 with TRBJ2-7; 12 nucleotides agree with TRBD1. The germline V gene encodes CDR1 MNHEY and CDR2 SMNVEV (reference sequence). Unmatched junction bases numbered 13, after V lost 4 bases and J lost 3 bases. CDR3 size: 18 residues. The CDR3 sequence is CASSYAAGDRGRNYEQYF. The CDR3 nucleotides read TGTGCCAGCAGTTACGCCGCAGGGGACAGGGGGCGAAACTACGAGCAGTACTTC.

This clonotype was seen many times. The CDR3 loop is CASSYSHDGYYEQYF. The CDR3, as DNA: TGTGCCAGCAGTTACTCGCACGACGGATACTACGAGCAGTACTTC. This chain uses TRBV6-5 with TRBJ2-7; D not certain. Trimming removed 0 bases from V and 3 bases from J, with 12 bases in between. Germline-derived CDR1 and CDR2 are MNHEY and SVGAGI. The CDR3 loop spans 15 amino acids.

This clonotype was detected a few times. This chain connects TRBV6-4 to TRBJ1-5; TRBD1 matches at 8 bases. Germline V gives CDR1 MRHNA, CDR2 SNTAGT. V lost 4 bases to trimming and J lost 6 bases; unmatched junction nucleotides: 14. This CDR3 spans 17 amino acids. The CDR3 DNA sequence: TGTGCCAGCAGTGCCGAGGGGACAGGTTGGAGGAGTCAGCCCCAGCATTTT. This encodes CASSAEGTGWRSQPQHF.